Below are 15 T cell receptor beta chains sequenced from a single sample in a study of cytomegalovirus exposure and HLA in healthy donors. Amplification used 60 Vbeta primers and 13 Jbeta primers. Data came from immunoSEQ multiplex PCR; TCRdb stores just in-frame clones and leaves some out. This sample yields fewer than 180,000 clones, of which 63% are seen a single time; approximately 6.6% belongs to the top ten. The material sequenced was PBMCs. The receptors stem from a woman in her fifties or sixties in good health and CMV-seropositive.

This clone was observed a handful of times. The chain recombines TRBV23-1 with TRBJ2-7; maybe TRBD1 (6 bases). TRBV23-1 is marked as an open reading frame, function uncertain. The CDR3 has 15 amino acids. V lost 6 bases, J lost 3 bases, and 18 bases lay in between. The CDR3 coding sequence is TGCGCCAGCAGGAGACTCTGGGGACACTACTACGAGCAGTACTTC. It is translated as CASRRLWGHYYEQYF.

The CDR3 DNA sequence: TGTGCCTGGAGTGTACTAAGGAAGGAGCAGTTCTTC. It translates to CAWSVLRKEQFF. The gene calls are TRBV30 and TRBJ2-1; D is unclear. The V and J ends lost 0 bases and 10 bases respectively, with 10 bases between them. Germline loops: CDR1 GTSNPN, CDR2 SVGIG (reference sequence). The CDR3 has 12 amino acids.

This chain connects TRBV21-1 to TRBJ2-7; TRBD1, the table's D call, lacks a check against the DNA. TRBV21-1 is marked as a pseudogene. There are 13 residues in the CDR3. The CDR3 protein is CASSKRAQGEQYF. The CDR3 nucleotides read TGTGCCAGCAGCAAGAGGGCCCAGGGGGAGCAGTACTTC.

This clone occurred a few times. This rearrangement joins TRBV28 to TRBJ2-2; 15 nucleotides match TRBD2. CDR1 is MDHEN, CDR2 SYDVKM, per germline. After removal of 6 bases from V and 3 bases from J, the junction contained 14 bases not matched to a gene. This CDR3 spans 20 amino acids. The CDR3, as DNA: TGTGCCAGCAGCCCGGGGGGGACTAGCGGGAGGCACGCGGACACCGGGGAGCTGTTTTTT. It is translated as CASSPGGTSGRHADTGELFF.

J is TRBJ2-3 and V is TRBV7-2; 8 bases match TRBD2. Germline CDR1 is SGHTA and CDR2 is FQGNSA. Trimming at V came to 0 bases and at J to 2 bases, leaving 7 bases not matched to a gene. The CDR3 covers 17 residues. The CDR3 protein is CASSLAPGGPPTDTQYF. For the CDR3, the DNA is TGTGCCAGCAGCTTAGCCCCGGGAGGGCCCCCCACAGATACGCAGTATTTT.

V gene TRBV28 combines with J gene TRBJ1-3, with TRBD1 matching over 8 bases. The CDR3 runs 17 residues. The V gene end was trimmed by 2 bases and the J gene end by 1 base; junction bases not matched to a gene: 7. Germline CDR1 MDHEN, CDR2 SYDVKM. The CDR3: CASSLTQGARSGNTIYF. CDR3 DNA: TGTGCCAGCAGTTTAACCCAGGGGGCAAGGTCTGGAAACACCATATATTTT.

This clone has a handful of counts. In DNA form, the CDR3 reads TGCGCCAGCAGACAAGGGGCAGGGGGAGAGACCCAGTACTTC. The encoded protein is CASRQGAGGETQYF. This sequence joins TRBV5-1 and TRBJ2-5; TRBD1 aligns across 7 bases. Unmatched junction bases numbered 8, after V lost 5 bases and J lost 4 bases. The germline V gene has CDR1 SGHRS and CDR2 YFSETQ. CDR3 size: 14 residues. The full variable domain, its missing parts supplied by reference TRBV5-1 and TRBJ2-5, is KAGVTQTPRYLIKTRGQQVTLSCSPISGHRSVSWYQQTPGQGLQFLFEYFSETQRNKGNFPGRFSGRQFSNSRSEMNVSTLELGDSALYLCASRQGAGGETQYFGPGTRLLVL.

This chain connects TRBV5-4 to TRBJ1-5; 8 positions agree with TRBD1. Germline trimming cut 2 bases from V and 4 bases from J; bases unmatched to any gene: 5. Per germline, CDR1 SGHNT and CDR2 YYREEE (reference sequence). The CDR3 has 15 amino acids. The chain's CDR3 is CASSFGTGGNQPQHF. DNA for the CDR3: TGTGCCAGCAGCTTCGGGACAGGTGGGAATCAGCCCCAGCATTTT.

The V call is TRBV6-1, the J call TRBJ1-2; 8 nucleotides match TRBD1. Per germline, CDR1 MNHNS and CDR2 SASEGT. This CDR3 is built from 13 residues. Unmatched junction bases numbered 4, after V lost 6 bases and J lost 4 bases. CDR3 in amino acids: CASRDRAGYGYTF. CDR3 nucleotide sequence: TGTGCCAGCAGGGACAGGGCAGGCTATGGCTACACCTTC.

The chain joins TRBV4-2 to TRBJ1-1; no clear D gene. The CDR3 runs 16 residues. Looked up from germline, CDR1 is LGHNA and CDR2 is YNFKEQ. V gave up 0 bases and J gave up 3 bases, with 14 bases separating them. CDR3 sequence reads: CASSQDRPPEDTEAFF. The CDR3, as DNA: TGTGCCAGCAGCCAAGATCGGCCACCAGAGGACACTGAAGCTTTCTTT.

The rearrangement joins TRBV2 to TRBJ2-5; a weak D match, TRBD1 (5 bases). CDR1 SNHLY and CDR2 FYNNEI come from the germline V gene. There are 14 residues in the CDR3. V was pared by 7 bases and J by 1 base, with 13 bases between. The DNA for the CDR3 is TGTGCCAGCACCTACACAGGATCCCAAGAGACCCAGTACTTC. This translates into CASTYTGSQETQYF.

For this clone: One junction end disagrees with the germline gene, perhaps due to a read error. The V gene is TRBV7-2, the J gene TRBJ1-2; weak D call: TRBD1 (6 bases). The length of the CDR3 is 17 residues. The germline gives CDR1 SGHTA, CDR2 FQGNSA. For the CDR3, the DNA is TGTGCCAGCAGCCTAGCTCCGGGGGGGCAGGGTAACTATGGCTACACCTTC. This translates into CASSLAPGGQGNYGYTF.

V is TRBV6-5 and J is TRBJ1-1, with 9 bases that match TRBD1. The CDR3 runs to 15 residues. Trimming cost V 0 bases and J 4 bases; bases outside gene matches: 3. Germline CDR1 MNHEY, CDR2 SVGAGI. The CDR3 sequence is CASSYSGDRVTEAFF. The CDR3 DNA reads as TGTGCCAGCAGTTACTCCGGGGACAGGGTCACTGAAGCTTTCTTT.

The V call is TRBV5-1, the J call TRBJ1-6, with D unresolved. This CDR3 comprises 13 residues. Germline CDR1 and CDR2: SGHRS and YFSETQ. The V end was cut by 0 bases, the J end by 10 bases, with 8 bases between. CDR3 residues: CASSLAIGSPLHF. DNA for the CDR3: TGCGCCAGCAGCTTGGCAATCGGGTCACCCCTCCACTTT.

The rearrangement joins TRBV5-4 to TRBJ2-5, with D uncertain. The DNA end is a closer match to TRBJ2-7, so the J assignment may be wrong. This CDR3 has 11 residues. From germline, CDR1 is SGHNT and CDR2 YYREEE (reference sequence). The CDR3 DNA reads TGTGCCAGCAGCTTGGGTTACGAGCAGTACTTC. Its translation: CASSLGYEQYF.